The TCR beta chain described here comes from a study of human T cells and chemical hapten exposure. Using its own MiXCR run on the RACE reads, TCRdb lists one record per CDR3 protein. The sample holds roughly 89,000 distinct CDR3 sequences, 11% seen once. Described time point: patch test 3, about 24 weeks after DPC sensitization. The sample's treatment: therapeutic diphenylcyclopropenone sensitization with weekly scalp DPC. Blood draws preceded each patch test application. The sample was whole blood, taken in connection with sensitization to the hapten diphenylcyclopropenone (DPC). This TCR was recovered from a woman aged 25 to 39 with alopecia areata. Some clones in this sample may be carry-over from other donors' samples.

The CDR3 nucleotides are TGTGCCAGCAGTACTATACAGGGGGCGCGAGATCAGCCCCAGCATTTT. It translates to CASSTIQGARDQPQHF. V and J are TRBV28 and TRBJ1-5, with 9 bases that match TRBD1. This CDR3 has 16 amino acids. The ends lost 5 bases at V and 5 bases at J; junction bases unmatched: 10. CDR1 and CDR2 (germline): MDHEN, SYDVKM.